This T cell receptor (beta chain) was profiled in a study of T cell clonality in common variable immunodeficiency. Study-wide results and caveats: The cause of increased CVID clonality remains unclear without subpopulation sequencing. Shared TCRbeta clones were fewer between CVID subjects than controls. In common variable immunodeficiency, TCR beta chains reportedly carried fewer deletions and N-nucleotide insertions.

The CDR3 has 14 residues. Germline lookup yields CDR1 SEHNR and CDR2 FQNEAQ (reference sequence). Trimming took 5 bases from V and 3 from J, leaving 10 bases between them. CVID subjects had received replacement immunoglobulin for at least one year. Equal genomic DNA amounts from CVID and control samples were sequenced. TCRdb's copy holds only in-frame clones and misses some; the assay was immunoSEQ multiplex PCR. Observed in the sample are 20,000 to 25,000 clones, none of them singletons. This clone was seen repeatedly, ten times or more. What it binds is unknown. The read terminates 3 residues before the CDR3 end, so the remaining end is supplied by the germline J gene.

This chain joins TRBV7-9 and TRBJ1-4; D call uncertain. Sequenced: peripheral blood mononuclear cells. The sequence was obtained from a human donor with common variable immunodeficiency. The covered CDR3 bases are TGTGCCAGCAGCCCTAGGAGTCCTAATGAAAAA. It translates to CASSPRSPNEK. The full CDR3 is CASSPRSPNEKLFF.